The rows below give T cell receptor beta chains drawn from one sample of a study of PD-1 blockade in classical Hodgkin lymphoma. Clones were read by immunoSEQ multiplex PCR, and TCRdb kept only the in-frame ones, dropping some. The repertoire holds 57,000 or so clones, with roughly 87% as singletons. The sample was peripheral blood mononuclear cells (PBMCs), taken before the fourth cycle of nivolumab. The receptors come from a human donor with classical Hodgkin lymphoma. CDR3s leave out the opening cysteine and the closing phenylalanine or tryptophan. Expanded clones get a size class; other rows say once, few or many, or leave the size out.

NA,TRBV27,ASKPSGGLYEQY
NA,TRBV21-1,ASSGCLGDSRNTIY
NA,TRBV6-1,ASSAQGNTEAF
NA,TRBV28,ASSLLDRGYEQY
NA,TRBV28,ASSFQIGNTIY
NA,TRBV7-9,ASSLEEKNSPLH
NA,TRBV2,ASSTTSGFNGYT
NA,TRBV6-5,ASSSGLAGGRETQY
NA,TRBV18,ASSTMAGREVYGYT
once,TRBV5-1,ASSLSRGPNTGELF
NA,TRBV5-1,ASSSTGGPNTEAF
NA,TRBV10-2,ASSDFGGQGFDEQY
few,TRBV25-1,ASKGPSGNNEQF
NA,TRBV21-1,ASSKVHSQETQY
NA,TRBV2,ASSDAAHEETQY
NA,TRBV7-8,ASSLGTGNSPLH
NA,TRBV5-1,ASTGSGGYNEQF
NA,TRBV5-1,ASSPSPGTDTQY
NA,TRBV5-1,ASSLVPGSQETQY
NA,TRBV5-1,ASSLESNQPQH
NA,TRBV28,ASSQDVSGNTIY
few,TRBV2,ASRRQEYNSPLH
once,TRBV5-1,ASNDGANTQY
NA,TRBV30,AWSVDRGREKLF
once,TRBV5-8,ASSLVPMGMNTEAF
NA,TRBV19,ASSPSAGNTEAF
NA,TRBV6-6,ASSYSSGGSYEQY
NA,TRBV5-1,ASSLTGGSNQPQH
NA,TRBV5-8,ASSPDTPGGYT
NA,TRBV5-5,ASSLAGLAGVSTYEQY
NA,TRBV28,AIRGGPQDTQY
NA,TRBV12-5,ASGWRQILTGELF
NA,TRBV6-4,SSPGPRNSPLH
NA,TRBV5-1,ASSLAGGLDTQY
NA,TRBV9,ASRAGTSYNEQF
NA,TRBV11-3,ASSFTGNTEAF
NA,TRBV10-3,AISRTGESGNQPQH
NA,TRBV6-6,ASSVGEIHTEAF
NA,TRBV6-5,ASSTGLSTDTQY
NA,TRBV5-1,ASSSQGLNTEAF
NA,TRBV7-8,ASSPGDRTYSPLH
NA,TRBV7-8,ASSYDRRYEQY
NA,TRBV6-4,ASSDPGQQDGNTIY
NA,TRBV7-6,ASSLATPGGSPLH
NA,TRBV7-9,ASSEIGWEQY
NA,TRBV5-1,ASSSAQGSGEQF